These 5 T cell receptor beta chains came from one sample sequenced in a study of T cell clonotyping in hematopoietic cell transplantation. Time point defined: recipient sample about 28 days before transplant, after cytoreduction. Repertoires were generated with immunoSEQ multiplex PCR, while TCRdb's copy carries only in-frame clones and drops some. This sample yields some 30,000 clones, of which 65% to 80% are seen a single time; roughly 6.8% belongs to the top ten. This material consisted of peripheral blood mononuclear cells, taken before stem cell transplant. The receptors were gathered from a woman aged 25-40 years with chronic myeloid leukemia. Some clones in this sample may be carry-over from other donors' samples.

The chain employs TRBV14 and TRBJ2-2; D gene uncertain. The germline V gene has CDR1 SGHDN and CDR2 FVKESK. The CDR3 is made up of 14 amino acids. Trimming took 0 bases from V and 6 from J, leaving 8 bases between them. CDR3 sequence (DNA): TGTGCCAGCAGCCAAGATTTAAGAGCCGGGGAGCTGTTTTTT. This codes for CASSQDLRAGELFF.

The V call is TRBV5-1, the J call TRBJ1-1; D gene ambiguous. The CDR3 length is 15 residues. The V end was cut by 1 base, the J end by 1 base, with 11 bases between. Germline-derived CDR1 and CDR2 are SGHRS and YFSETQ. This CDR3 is CASSLSPVGNTEAFF. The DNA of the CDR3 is TGCGCCAGCAGCTTGTCCCCAGTAGGGAACACTGAAGCTTTCTTT.

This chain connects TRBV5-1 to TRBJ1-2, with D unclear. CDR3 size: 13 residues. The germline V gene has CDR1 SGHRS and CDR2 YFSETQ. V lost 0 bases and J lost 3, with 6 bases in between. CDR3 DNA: TGCGCCAGCAGCTTGGCCAGGTACTATGGCTACACCTTC. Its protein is CASSLARYYGYTF. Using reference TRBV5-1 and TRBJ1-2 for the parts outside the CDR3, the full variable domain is KAGVTQTPRYLIKTRGQQVTLSCSPISGHRSVSWYQQTPGQGLQFLFEYFSETQRNKGNFPGRFSGRQFSNSRSEMNVSTLELGDSALYLCASSLARYYGYTFGSGTRLTVV.

CDR3 region: CASSKTGPYGYTF. The CDR3 DNA follows: TGTGCCAGCAGCAAAACAGGGCCCTATGGCTACACCTTC. V is TRBV7-9 and J is TRBJ1-2, with D perhaps TRBD1 (6 bases). In germline, CDR1 is SEHNR, CDR2 FQNEAQ (reference sequence). Trimming left V 5 bases short and J 4 bases short, with 11 bases between. The CDR3 runs to 13 residues.

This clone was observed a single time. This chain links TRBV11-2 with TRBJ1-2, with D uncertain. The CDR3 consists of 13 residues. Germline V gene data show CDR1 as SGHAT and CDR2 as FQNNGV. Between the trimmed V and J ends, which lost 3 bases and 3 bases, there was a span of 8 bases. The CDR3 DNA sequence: TGTGCCAGCAGCTTGGGTCAACACTATGGCTACACCTTC. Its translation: CASSLGQHYGYTF.